The rows below give T cell receptor beta chains drawn from one sample of a study of blood T cell repertoires in COVID-19. Some clones are missing from TCRdb's copy, which holds only in-frame ones; the method was immunoSEQ multiplex PCR. Among about 430,000 clones listed, about 90% were seen once. Input material: peripheral blood. These receptors all come from a man in his late teens or twenties with COVID-19, enrolled during active disease. CDR3s include the opening cysteine and the closing phenylalanine or tryptophan. D genes are given only for firm matches. The size entry is marked missing in some rows and otherwise reads once, few, many or a size class.

v_gene: TRBV19; abundance: once; j_gene: TRBJ1-4; d_gene: TRBD1; CDR3aa: CASSMLSGGLNEKLFF; CDR3nt: TGTGCCAGTAGTATGTTGTCAGGGGGCCTTAATGAAAAACTGTTTTTT
v_gene: TRBV28; abundance: once; j_gene: TRBJ1-6; d_gene: -; CDR3aa: CASKYGDTLNLNSPLHF; CDR3nt: TGTGCCAGCAAGTACGGGGATACCCTAAATTTAAATTCACCCCTCCACTTT
v_gene: TRBV5-1; abundance: -; j_gene: TRBJ2-7; d_gene: TRBD2; CDR3aa: CASSSGRAFYEQYF; CDR3nt: TGCGCCAGCTCGAGCGGGAGGGCCTTTTACGAGCAGTACTTC
v_gene: TRBV2; abundance: -; j_gene: TRBJ1-5; d_gene: -; CDR3aa: CASSLNRNSNQPQHF; CDR3nt: TGTGCCAGCAGTCTTAACAGGAATAGCAATCAGCCCCAGCATTTT
v_gene: TRBV27; abundance: -; j_gene: TRBJ2-3; d_gene: TRBD2; CDR3aa: CASRSGSGTDTQYF; CDR3nt: TGTGCCAGCAGAAGCGGGAGTGGCACAGATACGCAGTATTTT
v_gene: TRBV6-5; abundance: -; j_gene: TRBJ2-7; d_gene: TRBD1; CDR3aa: CASSYYGQGKYEQYF; CDR3nt: TGTGCCAGCAGTTACTACGGACAGGGGAAATACGAGCAGTACTTC
v_gene: TRBV10-1; abundance: -; j_gene: TRBJ2-3; d_gene: -; CDR3aa: CASRGGAVTDTQYF; CDR3nt: TGCGCCAGCAGGGGGGGGGCCGTCACAGATACGCAGTATTTT
v_gene: TRBV28; abundance: -; j_gene: TRBJ1-5; d_gene: -; CDR3aa: CASKGGRGKRNQPQHF; CDR3nt: TGTGCCAGCAAGGGTGGAAGGGGAAAAAGGAATCAGCCCCAGCATTTT
v_gene: TRBV25-1; abundance: few; j_gene: TRBJ2-7; d_gene: TRBD2; CDR3aa: CASTKSGTSADEQYF; CDR3nt: TGTGCCAGCACTAAATCCGGGACTAGCGCCGACGAGCAGTACTTC
v_gene: TRBV19; abundance: -; j_gene: TRBJ2-3; d_gene: TRBD1; CDR3aa: CASSIRGRITDTQYF; CDR3nt: TGTGCCAGTAGTATAAGGGGGCGGATTACAGATACGCAGTATTTT
v_gene: TRBV7-9; abundance: once; j_gene: TRBJ1-4; d_gene: TRBD1; CDR3aa: CASSWGTGDEKLFF; CDR3nt: TGTGCCAGCAGCTGGGGGACAGGGGACGAAAAACTGTTTTTT
v_gene: TRBV5-8; abundance: -; j_gene: TRBJ2-5; d_gene: -; CDR3aa: CASSTGPGGETQYF; CDR3nt: TGTGCCAGCAGCACGGGCCCCGGCGGGGAGACCCAGTACTTC
v_gene: TRBV19; abundance: -; j_gene: TRBJ1-6; d_gene: TRBD1; CDR3aa: CASSIVGDRGSPLHF; CDR3nt: TGTGCCAGTAGTATTGTGGGAGACAGGGGTTCACCCCTCCACTTT
v_gene: TRBV19; abundance: once; j_gene: TRBJ2-1; d_gene: -; CDR3aa: CASSIDTGSNEQFF; CDR3nt: TGTGCCAGTAGTATAGATACAGGTTCGAATGAGCAGTTCTTC
v_gene: TRBV4-1; abundance: -; j_gene: TRBJ2-3; d_gene: -; CDR3aa: CASSQEYSRTDTQYF; CDR3nt: TGCGCCAGCAGCCAAGAATACAGCAGAACAGATACGCAGTATTTT
v_gene: TRBV11-2; abundance: -; j_gene: TRBJ2-5; d_gene: -; CDR3aa: CASSFGQQQETQYF; CDR3nt: TGTGCCAGCAGCTTCGGACAGCAACAAGAGACCCAGTACTTC
v_gene: TRBV7-8; abundance: -; j_gene: TRBJ2-2; d_gene: -; CDR3aa: CASSSSPGGELFF; CDR3nt: TGTGCCAGCAGCTCTAGTCCCGGCGGGGAGCTGTTTTTT
v_gene: TRBV4-1; abundance: -; j_gene: TRBJ2-7; d_gene: TRBD1; CDR3aa: CASSWGQYSYEQYF; CDR3nt: TGCGCCAGCAGCTGGGGACAGTATTCCTACGAGCAGTACTTC
v_gene: TRBV13; abundance: -; j_gene: TRBJ1-1; d_gene: TRBD1; CDR3aa: CASSFGTGGGGTEAFF; CDR3nt: TGTGCCAGCAGCTTTGGGACAGGGGGCGGAGGCACTGAAGCTTTCTTT
v_gene: TRBV7-9; abundance: -; j_gene: TRBJ2-1; d_gene: TRBD2; CDR3aa: CASSLVFRTSGGEQFF; CDR3nt: TGTGCCAGCAGCTTAGTGTTCCGCACTAGCGGGGGGGAGCAGTTCTTC
v_gene: TRBV5-4; abundance: once; j_gene: TRBJ2-7; d_gene: TRBD1; CDR3aa: CASSYRQGYEQYF; CDR3nt: TGTGCCAGCAGCTACAGACAGGGCTACGAGCAGTACTTC
v_gene: TRBV27; abundance: -; j_gene: TRBJ1-2; d_gene: TRBD1; CDR3aa: CASSLKGQGNYGYTF; CDR3nt: TGTGCCAGCAGCCTCAAAGGACAGGGAAACTATGGCTACACCTTC
v_gene: TRBV7-2; abundance: once; j_gene: TRBJ1-6; d_gene: -; CDR3aa: CASDGPIFNSPLHF; CDR3nt: TGTGCCAGCGATGGCCCCATTTTTAATTCACCCCTCCACTTT
v_gene: TRBV5-1; abundance: -; j_gene: TRBJ2-7; d_gene: -; CDR3aa: CASSPASQSVSYEQYF; CDR3nt: TGCGCCAGCAGTCCAGCGAGTCAAAGCGTCTCCTACGAGCAGTACTTC